This T cell receptor beta chain was identified in a study of blood T cell repertoires in COVID-19. Across the study: T cells, B-cell-depleted T cells, or PBMCs provided the cDNA or gDNA that served as material.

In the study's own analysis: Using reference gene primer amplification, nucleated cell counts were estimated. The data were produced by immunoSEQ multiplex PCR, yet TCRdb's version contains in-frame clones alone and is incomplete. The V and J calls and clone size are taken from that table; D and trimming were inferred from the DNA. The sample has fewer than 600,000 clones, 85% to 90% seen once. Trimming removed 0 bases from V and 0 bases from J; junction bases left unmatched: 8. The CDR3 has 17 residues. Germline assignment: CDR1 MNHEY and CDR2 SVGEGT. Recovery among Cohort 3 donors was established by two negative PCRs, clearance, or symptom resolution.

The chain employs TRBV6-2 or TRBV6-3 and TRBJ2-7; 7 nucleotides match TRBD2. Sequencing input: PBMCs or T cells enriched from blood (not recorded which). This TCR derives from a woman aged 40-49 years who had recovered from COVID-19. The CDR3 reads CASSYSPGRPSSYEQYF. In DNA form, the CDR3 reads TGTGCCAGCAGTTACTCCCCCGGGAGGCCTAGCTCCTACGAGCAGTACTTC.